Presented here are 2 T cell receptor beta chains from one specimen sequenced in a study of T cell changes during pregnancy in multiple sclerosis. Assay: immunoSEQ multiplex PCR; the TCRdb copy retains only in-frame clones and omits some. This sample has fewer than 30,000 clones, with roughly 89% found just once. The source was CD8+ T cells from peripheral blood mononuclear cells, collected in the second trimester of pregnancy. The receptor source for this set is a female donor with multiple sclerosis, enrolled in a pregnancy study.

This chain connects TRBV30 to TRBJ2-7, with 10 bases aligning to TRBD2. Unmatched junction bases numbered 7, after V lost 0 bases and J lost 5 bases. This CDR3 is 15 amino acids long. The V gene's germline CDR1 is GTSNPN and CDR2 SVGIG (reference sequence). The CDR3 region is CAWSVLLAGIDEQYF. DNA of the CDR3: TGTGCCTGGAGTGTACTACTAGCGGGAATCGACGAGCAGTACTTC.

V gene TRBV9 combines with J gene TRBJ2-2, with TRBD2 as a possible D gene (5 bases). V shed 0 bases and J shed 7 bases, with 7 bases lying between them. Germline lookup yields CDR1 SGDLS and CDR2 YYNGEE. The CDR3 runs to 13 residues. The CDR3 spells CASSVAGNGELFF. CDR3 nucleotide sequence: TGTGCCAGCAGCGTAGCCGGGAACGGGGAGCTGTTTTTT.